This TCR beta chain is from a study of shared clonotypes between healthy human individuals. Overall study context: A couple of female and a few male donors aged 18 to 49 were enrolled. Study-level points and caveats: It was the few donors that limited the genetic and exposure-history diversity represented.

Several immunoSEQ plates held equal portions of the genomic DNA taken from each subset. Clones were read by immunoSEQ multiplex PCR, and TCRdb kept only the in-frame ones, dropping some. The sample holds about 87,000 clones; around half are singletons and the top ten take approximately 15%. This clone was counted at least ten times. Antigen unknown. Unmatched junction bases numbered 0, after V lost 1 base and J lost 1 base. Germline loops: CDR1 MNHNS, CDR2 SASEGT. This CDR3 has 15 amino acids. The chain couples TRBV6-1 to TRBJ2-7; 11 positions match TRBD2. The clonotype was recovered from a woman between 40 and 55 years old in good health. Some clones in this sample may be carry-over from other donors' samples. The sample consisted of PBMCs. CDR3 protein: CASSEGLAGSYEQYF. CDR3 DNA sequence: TGTGCCAGCAGTGAAGGACTAGCGGGATCCTACGAGCAGTACTTC.